This TCR beta chain was captured by sequencing in a study of blood T cell repertoires in COVID-19. The wider study: Researchers got acute and convalescent COVID-19 samples from the United States, Italy and Spain. The cDNA or gDNA used as material had been derived from T cells, B-cell-depleted T cells, or PBMCs.

The protocol was immunoSEQ multiplex PCR, while the TCRdb copy is restricted to in-frame clones and leaves out a portion. Among about 160,000 clones, about four fifths were seen once, and the ten largest hold 14%. Trimming removed 3 bases from V and 0 bases from J, with 8 bases in between. This CDR3 is 14 amino acids long. Germline lookup yields CDR1 LGHDT and CDR2 YNNKEL (reference sequence). The TCR sequence derives from a woman older than 75 with acute or convalescent COVID-19. The sequencing sample was made of peripheral blood. The rearrangement uses TRBV3-1 (or the pseudogene TRBV3-2) and TRBJ1-1, with D perhaps TRBD1 (5 bases). The CDR3, as DNA: TGTGCCAGCAGCCATGGACACCTGAACACTGAAGCTTTCTTT. Protein product: CASSHGHLNTEAFF.